The rows below give T cell receptor beta chains drawn from one sample of a study of T cell responses to AZD1222 COVID-19 vaccine. Clones were read by immunoSEQ multiplex PCR, and TCRdb kept only the in-frame ones, dropping some. Here the sample spans over 100,000 clones, roughly nine tenths being singletons. The sequencing used peripheral blood, collected on day 0 of AZD1222 vaccination. The receptors originated from an adult in good health. CDR3s include the opening cysteine and the closing phenylalanine or tryptophan. Each record gives: clone size, J gene, D gene, V gene, CDR3 DNA, CDR3 protein. A D gene is named only where the DNA matches it firmly. Clone size is not always given. Where it is, it says once, few, many or a class for expanded clones.

NA,TRBJ2-1,NA,TRBV6-5,TGTGCCAGCAGTTCCCCTCGGGACGTCGCAGATGAGCAGTTCTTC,CASSSPRDVADEQFF
NA,TRBJ2-1,TRBD2,TRBV3-1/TRBV3-2,TGTGCCAGCAGCCAAGGGCTGGGCGGGGGGGCGTTTGAGCAGTTCTTC,CASSQGLGGGAFEQFF
NA,TRBJ2-1,NA,TRBV4-1,TGCGCCAGCAGCCAAGAAAGTCTGGGGACACTAAACAATGAGCAGTTCTTC,CASSQESLGTLNNEQFF
NA,TRBJ1-5,TRBD1,TRBV7-8,TGTGCCAGCAGCCCACAGGGGGCCCATAGCAATCAGCCCCAGCATTTT,CASSPQGAHSNQPQHF
NA,TRBJ2-1,TRBD1,TRBV7-2,TGTGCCAGCAGTAATCGACAGGGAAACAATGAGCAGTTCTTC,CASSNRQGNNEQFF
NA,TRBJ1-1,NA,TRBV29-1,TGCAGCGTTCGGAAACGTCTGGGCGACACTGAGGCTTTCTTT,CSVRKRLGDTEAFF
once,TRBJ1-1,NA,TRBV7-9,TGTGCCAGCAGCTTAGAGCAGGGGTTGGGCACTGAAGCTTTCTTT,CASSLEQGLGTEAFF
once,TRBJ1-4,NA,TRBV30,TGTGCCTGGATCGGCGGCGGGCCTAATGAAAAACTGTTTTTT,CAWIGGGPNEKLFF
NA,TRBJ1-2,TRBD1,TRBV7-2,TGTGCCAGCAGCCTATCGACAGGGGAAATGGGCTACACCTTC,CASSLSTGEMGYTF
NA,TRBJ2-6,NA,TRBV7-3,TGTGCCAGCAGCTACAAACCCAGCTCTGGGGCCAACGTCCTGACTTTC,CASSYKPSSGANVLTF
NA,TRBJ1-1,NA,TRBV5-1,TGCGCCAGCAGCTTGGACCCAGTGAACACTGAAGCTTTCTTT,CASSLDPVNTEAFF
NA,TRBJ2-2,NA,TRBV2,TGTGCCAGCTGGGGACAACGACAGGCACGGACCGGGGAGCTGTTTTTT,CASWGQRQARTGELFF
NA,TRBJ1-1,TRBD1,TRBV15,TGTGCCACCAGCAGAGCTGGGACAGGGACTACTGAAGCTTTCTTT,CATSRAGTGTTEAFF
NA,TRBJ2-5,NA,TRBV2,TGTGCCAGCAGTCGGCCCCCGGGAACGAAAGAGACCCAGTACTTC,CASSRPPGTKETQYF
few,TRBJ2-7,TRBD1,TRBV10-3,TGTGCCATCAGGGGCATAGGACAGGGACTGAGAACCTACGAGCAGTACTTC,CAIRGIGQGLRTYEQYF
NA,TRBJ2-2,NA,TRBV7-8,TGTGCCAGCAGGACTCTCGGGGGGACAGCGAACACCGGGGAGCTGTTTTTT,CASRTLGGTANTGELFF
few,TRBJ2-7,NA,TRBV6-2/TRBV6-3,TGTGCCAGCAGTGGGTCCGGGACCGTGAAACCCTACGAGCAGTACTTC,CASSGSGTVKPYEQYF
NA,TRBJ1-1,TRBD1,TRBV5-1,TGCGCCAGCAGCGAATCCCCGGACAGGGGTGAAGCTTTCTTT,CASSESPDRGEAFF
NA,TRBJ2-5,NA,TRBV6-2/TRBV6-3,TGTGCCAGCAGTTGGGCGGGCGAGACCCAGTACTTC,CASSWAGETQYF
once,TRBJ1-1,NA,TRBV14,TGTGCCAGCAGCATGGGGATCAGGGTTGGAGACACTGAAGCTTTCTTT,CASSMGIRVGDTEAFF
many,TRBJ2-1,NA,TRBV2,TGTGCCAGCAGTGATGGTACTAGCTCCTACAATGAGCAGTTCTTC,CASSDGTSSYNEQFF
NA,TRBJ2-7,TRBD2,TRBV6-5,TGTGCCAGCAGTAATAGCGGGTACTCCTACGAGCAGTACTTC,CASSNSGYSYEQYF
NA,TRBJ2-7,NA,TRBV6-5,TGTGCCAGCAGTTACTCGACTGGGGCCTACGAGCAGTACTTC,CASSYSTGAYEQYF
NA,TRBJ2-3,NA,TRBV3-1/TRBV3-2,TGTGCCAGCAGCCCGGGAATTAGTCGCGCAGATACGCAGTATTTT,CASSPGISRADTQYF
once,TRBJ2-1,TRBD1,TRBV6-1,TGTGCCAGCAGTGCCCCCGGGCGGACAGGTGGAAGGAATGAGCAGTTCTTC,CASSAPGRTGGRNEQFF
NA,TRBJ2-3,NA,TRBV2,TGTGCCAGCAGTGAACATGAAAGGGCCACAGATACGCAGTATTTT,CASSEHERATDTQYF
NA,TRBJ1-4,NA,TRBV19,TGTGCCAGTGGGGTGGTCCTTACTAATGAAAAACTGTTTTTT,CASGVVLTNEKLFF
NA,TRBJ2-1,TRBD2,TRBV18,TGTGCCAGCTCACCACCGGGACTAGCGAGGGGTAATGAGCAGTTCTTC,CASSPPGLARGNEQFF
NA,TRBJ1-4,NA,TRBV7-6,TGTGCCAGCAGCTTAGAAGTCTCCGCAACTAATGAAAAACTGTTTTTT,CASSLEVSATNEKLFF
few,TRBJ1-2,TRBD1,TRBV5-1,TGCGCCAGCAGTTTCGGGGACAGGTATGGCTACACCTTC,CASSFGDRYGYTF
NA,TRBJ1-2,NA,TRBV12-3/TRBV12-4,TGTGCCAGCAGTTTAGGAGGGAGGGTTGGCTACACCTTC,CASSLGGRVGYTF
NA,TRBJ2-7,TRBD1,TRBV3-1/TRBV3-2,TGTGCCAGCAGCCGCGCGGGACAGGGGGTTTACGAGCAGTACTTC,CASSRAGQGVYEQYF
NA,TRBJ1-2,NA,TRBV27,TGTGCCAGCAGTTTATCAGGGGGGGGCTATGGCTACACCTTC,CASSLSGGGYGYTF
NA,TRBJ1-1,NA,TRBV7-9,TGTGCCAGCAGCTTAATAGGGATGAACACTGAAGCTTTCTTT,CASSLIGMNTEAFF
NA,TRBJ1-4,NA,TRBV19,TGTGCCACCTCTCCGGCCGTGAGTGAAAAACTGTTTTTT,CATSPAVSEKLFF
NA,TRBJ2-1,NA,TRBV10-3,TGTGCCATCAGTTCTATAGCGAGTGGTTACAATGAGCAGTTCTTC,CAISSIASGYNEQFF
NA,TRBJ1-1,TRBD1,TRBV12-3/TRBV12-4,TGTGCCAGCAGTGGGACAGGTGGCACTGAAGCTTTCTTT,CASSGTGGTEAFF
NA,TRBJ1-6,TRBD1,TRBV27,TGTGCCAGCAGTTTGAGAGGGGGCCTGTATTCACCCCTCCACTTT,CASSLRGGLYSPLHF
NA,TRBJ1-1,NA,TRBV5-1,TGCGCCAGCAGCTTAGACCTTTGGGGGAACACTGAAGCTTTCTTT,CASSLDLWGNTEAFF
NA,TRBJ2-7,NA,TRBV5-1,TGCGCCAGCAGCGGCGGGGTATACGAGCAGTACTTC,CASSGGVYEQYF
NA,TRBJ2-1,NA,TRBV6-2/TRBV6-3,TGTGCCAGCAGTCTGCATGAGAGCTCCTACAATGAGCAGTTCTTC,CASSLHESSYNEQFF
NA,TRBJ2-3,NA,TRBV18,TGTGCCAGCTCACCATTCGATACAGGTGGGAGCACAGATACGCAGTATTTT,CASSPFDTGGSTDTQYF
NA,TRBJ2-1,TRBD2,TRBV12-5,TGTGCTAGTGGTTTGTACGGACTAGCGGGGGCTAATGAGCAGTTCTTC,CASGLYGLAGANEQFF
NA,TRBJ1-2,NA,TRBV5-6,TGTGCCAGCAGCTTGGGGGCAGGGGCGAACTATGGCTACACCTTC,CASSLGAGANYGYTF
once,TRBJ1-3,NA,TRBV30,TGTGCCTGGACTTTTGGTGGAACGCACTCTGGAAACACCATATATTTT,CAWTFGGTHSGNTIYF
NA,TRBJ1-5,NA,TRBV15,TGTGCCACCCGCGGGCGGGGAGACAATCAGCCCCAGCATTTT,CATRGRGDNQPQHF
NA,TRBJ2-2,NA,TRBV5-4,TGTGCCGGGGGGACAGTGTCGAACACCGGGGAGCTGTTTTTT,CAGGTVSNTGELFF
NA,TRBJ1-1,NA,TRBV19,TGTGCCAGTAGTATAGTTACAGGGCCGAACACTGAAGCTTTCTTT,CASSIVTGPNTEAFF
NA,TRBJ1-1,NA,TRBV3-1/TRBV3-2,TGTGCCAGCAGCCAAGGGGCCAGGGAGAGGGCTGAAGCTTTCTTT,CASSQGARERAEAFF
NA,TRBJ2-5,NA,TRBV2,TGTGCCAGCAGTGGAAGACAGGTCGAGACCCAGTACTTC,CASSGRQVETQYF
NA,TRBJ2-7,NA,TRBV4-2,TGTGCCAGCAGCCAAGAGAGGAGTCTCGAGCAGTACTTC,CASSQERSLEQYF
NA,TRBJ1-1,TRBD1,TRBV18,TGTGCCAGCTCACAGGGGGCGGACACTGAAGCTTTCTTT,CASSQGADTEAFF
NA,TRBJ1-1,NA,TRBV7-6,TGTGCCAGCAGCCTCTCTTCGGGACAGAACACTGAAGCTTTCTTT,CASSLSSGQNTEAFF
NA,TRBJ1-5,NA,TRBV12-5,TGTGCTAGTGGTTTGGACGGGGGCAATCAGCCCCAGCATTTT,CASGLDGGNQPQHF